This T cell receptor (beta chain) was recovered during a study of CD8 T cells in ankylosing spondylitis. General study results and limits: What seemed typical of ankylosing spondylitis blood was a TCR beta motif built from roughly 8 highly homologous variants. Clones linked with disease were CD8+ and fairly uncommon in the peripheral blood.

Comments on this clonotype: No antigen is known for it.

TCRdb re-called the 5' RACE reads with MiXCR, one entry per CDR3 protein. The sample carries around 150,000 distinct CDR3 sequences, 6% to 8% recorded once. The CDR3 has 15 residues. Germline V CDR1 and CDR2: DFQATT, SNEGSKA (reference sequence). Trimming removed 6 bases from V and 6 bases from J, with 21 bases in between. Sequences were obtained from blood, either unsorted or a sorted T cell fraction (not recorded which). The clonotype originates from a female donor with ankylosing spondylitis or in good health (not recorded which). The chain employs TRBV20-1 and TRBJ1-5, with D hard to call. As DNA, the CDR3 is TGCAGTGCGGACGTAGACGGGCTTGCCAGTCAGCCCCAGCATTTT. It specifies CSADVDGLASQPQHF.